This entry lists 22 T cell receptor beta chains sequenced from one sample in a study of T cell responses to AZD1222 COVID-19 vaccine. Clones were sequenced by immunoSEQ multiplex PCR, and TCRdb holds only the in-frame ones, with some missing. The sample has approximately 120,000 clones, around 87% seen once; the top ten hold less than 4.5%. This material consisted of peripheral blood, taken 28 days after the second AZD1222 dose. All receptors come from an adult who received the AZD1222 COVID-19 vaccine.

This clone occurred a few times. V and J are TRBV18 and TRBJ1-1; unclear D gene. CDR1 and CDR2 (germline): KGHSH, LQKENI. This CDR3 has 13 amino acids. The germline V and J ends were trimmed by 4 bases and 1 base, with 7 bases remaining between them. The CDR3 loop is CASSLAGNTEAFF. CDR3 nucleotide sequence: TGTGCCAGCTCACTGGCAGGGAACACTGAAGCTTTCTTT.

The chain uses TRBV5-6 and TRBJ2-5, with D perhaps matching TRBD1 (5 bases). The V end lost 5 bases, the J end lost 4 bases, and 15 bases lay between the germline ends. CDR1 and CDR2 (germline): SGHDT, YYEEEE. The CDR3 is 14 amino acids. DNA for the CDR3: TGTGCCAGCAGGGTGAGCAGGGTAGGAGAGACCCAGTACTTC. Translation: CASRVSRVGETQYF.

The V gene is TRBV15, the J gene TRBJ1-4; maybe TRBD1 (6 bases). The CDR3 extends over 16 amino acids. The germline V gene has CDR1 LNHNV and CDR2 YYDKDF (reference sequence). Trimming pared 4 bases from V and 6 bases from J, leaving 18 bases between. The CDR3 DNA reads as TGTGCCACCAGCATCCCGCGTGGCAGGGGTTATGAAAAACTGTTTTTT. Translating gives CATSIPRGRGYEKLFF.

The V gene is TRBV19, the J gene TRBJ1-5; D not certain. Trimming removed 6 bases at V and 2 bases at J, with 17 bases between. There are 16 residues in the CDR3. Germline CDR1 is LNHDA and CDR2 is SQIVND (reference sequence). As DNA, the CDR3 is TGTGCCAGTAGCCTATCGGGAATGTTAGGCAATCAGCCCCAGCATTTT. Protein sequence: CASSLSGMLGNQPQHF.

The chain couples TRBV7-2 to TRBJ2-2; D is unresolved. Germline assignment: CDR1 SGHTA and CDR2 FQGNSA. The CDR3 has 12 amino acids. V lost 2 bases and J lost 5, with 3 bases in between. CDR3 DNA: TGTGCCAGCAGCTTACGAACCGGGGAGCTGTTTTTT. Translation gives CASSLRTGELFF. Variable domain in full (rest from reference TRBV7-2 and TRBJ2-2): GAGVSQSPSNKVTEKGKDVELRCDPISGHTALYWYRQSLGQGLEFLIYFQGNSAPDKSGLPSDRFSAERTGGSVSTLTIQRTQQEDSAVYLCASSLRTGELFFGEGSRLTVL.

DNA for the CDR3: TGTGCCAGCAGCCAAGTATCCAGCTCCTACGAGCAGTACTTC. Amino acid sequence: CASSQVSSSYEQYF. V and J are TRBV3-1 (or the pseudogene TRBV3-2) and TRBJ2-7; no firm D call. V was cut by 1 base and J by 0 bases, with 7 bases left in between. Looked up from germline, CDR1 is LGHDT and CDR2 is YNNKEL (reference sequence). The CDR3 consists of 14 residues.

This rearrangement joins TRBV19 to TRBJ2-1; 8 nucleotides line up with TRBD2. J lost 7 bases, V lost 6 bases, and 14 bases had no gene match. CDR3 length: 16 amino acids. The germline V gene encodes CDR1 LNHDA and CDR2 SQIVND (reference sequence). The CDR3 DNA sequence: TGTGCCAGTAGCGGGCCCGGGACTAGACATCGGAATGAGCAGTTCTTC. Protein sequence: CASSGPGTRHRNEQFF. Combining the CDR3 with reference TRBV19 and TRBJ2-1 gives the whole variable domain DGGITQSPKYLFRKEGQNVTLSCEQNLNHDAMYWYRQDPGQGLRLIYYSQIVNDFQKGDIAEGYSVSREKKESFPLTVTSAQKNPTAFYLCASSGPGTRHRNEQFFGPGTRLTVL.

This chain connects TRBV30 to TRBJ1-3, with D uncertain. Germline values: CDR1 GTSNPN, CDR2 SVGIG (reference sequence). V lost 2 bases and J 2 bases, leaving 1 base between the germline ends. The CDR3 spans 11 residues. The CDR3 nucleotides read TGTGCCTGGAGTCCTGGAAACACCATATATTTT. Its protein is CAWSPGNTIYF.

The CDR3 DNA is TGTGCCAGCAGCCTAGGAGTCTACGGTTCACCCCTCCACTTT. Encoded protein: CASSLGVYGSPLHF. The chain joins TRBV5-5 to TRBJ1-6; no reliable D call. Germline CDR1 is SGHKS and CDR2 is YYEKEE (reference sequence). The CDR3 length is 14 residues. V lost 4 bases and J lost 9, with 14 bases in between. Based on the CDR3 plus reference TRBV5-5 and TRBJ1-6, the full variable domain is DAGVTQSPTHLIKTRGQQVTLRCSPISGHKSVSWYQQVLGQGPQFIFQYYEKEERGRGNFPDRFSARQFPNYSSELNVNALLLGDSALYLCASSLGVYGSPLHFGNGTRLTVT.

This chain connects TRBV6-5 to TRBJ1-2; D may be TRBD1 (6 bases). V was trimmed by 6 bases and J by 2 bases, leaving 16 bases between them. From germline, CDR1 is MNHEY and CDR2 SVGAGI. The CDR3 is 15 amino acids. The CDR3 region is CASSALTTGNYGYTF. CDR3 nucleotides: TGTGCCAGCAGCGCGTTAACGACAGGAAACTATGGCTACACCTTC.

The V gene is TRBV5-4, the J gene TRBJ1-1; no reliable D call. V lost 0 bases and J lost 1, with 13 bases in between. The V gene's germline CDR1 is SGHNT and CDR2 YYREEE (reference sequence). This CDR3 has 16 residues. In DNA, the CDR3 is TGTGCCAGCAGCTTGGGCGCCACTTCTGGGAACACTGAAGCTTTCTTT. It encodes CASSLGATSGNTEAFF.

The chain employs TRBV18 and TRBJ2-5, with 7 bases lining up with TRBD1. Per germline, CDR1 KGHSH and CDR2 LQKENI. CDR3 length equals 15 residues. The V gene end was trimmed by 4 bases and the J gene end by 0 bases; junction bases not matched to a gene: 5. The CDR3 loop is CASSRDRLYQETQYF. The CDR3 DNA sequence: TGTGCCAGCTCACGGGACAGACTATACCAAGAGACCCAGTACTTC.

The chain links TRBV5-4 to TRBJ2-3, with TRBD1 as a possible D gene (5 bases). The V end lost 1 base, the J end lost 6 bases, and 21 bases lay between the germline ends. The length of the CDR3 is 17 residues. Germline V gives CDR1 SGHNT, CDR2 YYREEE (reference sequence). DNA of the CDR3: TGTGCCAGCAGCTTGCGCTCAGGGATAAACGGTGTGGATACGCAGTATTTT. Translating gives CASSLRSGINGVDTQYF.

The J gene is TRBJ2-7, the V gene TRBV6-5; possibly TRBD1 for D (5 bases). Germline V CDR1 and CDR2: MNHEY, SVGAGI. V gave up 0 bases and J gave up 4 bases, with 13 bases separating them. This CDR3 has 15 amino acids. The DNA for the CDR3 is TGTGCCAGCAGTTACTCATTTTCTCAGGGTTACGAGCAGTACTTC. It is translated as CASSYSFSQGYEQYF.

CDR3 amino acids: CASSQAPAGEGNEQFF. CDR3 sequence (DNA): TGCGCCAGCAGCCAAGCCCCGGCCGGTGAGGGGAATGAGCAGTTCTTC. The chain links TRBV4-3 to TRBJ2-1; perhaps D is TRBD1 or TRBD2 (5 bases each). V was trimmed by 1 base and J by 7 bases, leaving 17 bases between them. CDR1 and CDR2 from the germline V gene are LGHNA and YSLEER. This CDR3 region has 16 residues.

This clone was counted a single time. The CDR3 DNA is TGTGCCAGCAACCGGGCGTACGAGCAGTACTTC. It is translated as CASNRAYEQYF. The rearrangement links TRBV2 to TRBJ2-7; D is unresolved. CDR1 and CDR2 (germline): SNHLY, FYNNEI. The CDR3 has 11 amino acids. The germline V and J ends were trimmed by 7 bases and 4 bases, with 8 bases remaining between them. The full variable domain, in which reference TRBV2 and TRBJ2-7 provide the parts outside the CDR3, is EPEVTQTPSHQVTQMGQEVILRCVPISNHLYFYWYRQILGQKVEFLVSFYNNEISEKSEIFDDQFSVERPDGSNFTLKIRSTKLEDSAMYFCASNRAYEQYFGPGTRLTVT.

The chain links TRBV12-3 or TRBV12-4 to TRBJ1-2, with 9 bases that match TRBD1. V dropped 6 bases and J dropped 7; count of bases not matched to a gene: 6. The length of the CDR3 is 13 residues. The chain's CDR3 is CASSPTGGRGYTF. For the CDR3, the DNA is TGTGCCAGCAGCCCTACAGGGGGCCGTGGCTACACCTTC.

This chain uses TRBV5-6 with TRBJ2-5, with no clear D. CDR1 and CDR2 (germline): SGHDT, YYEEEE. V lost 4 bases and J lost 0, with 7 bases in between. The CDR3 covers 13 residues. The CDR3 sequence: CASSPQYQETQYF. The CDR3 coding sequence is TGTGCCAGCAGCCCCCAGTACCAAGAGACCCAGTACTTC.

The chain couples TRBV5-4 to TRBJ2-7; 9 bases match TRBD2. Germline V gene data show CDR1 as SGHNT and CDR2 as YYREEE (reference sequence). Trimming at V came to 2 bases and at J to 2 bases, leaving 5 bases not matched to a gene. The CDR3 consists of 15 residues. CDR3 in amino acids: CASSFGGRVTYEQYF. The DNA of the CDR3 is TGTGCCAGCAGCTTCGGCGGGAGGGTTACCTACGAGCAGTACTTC.

This clone was seen more than once but under ten times. V is TRBV6-2 or TRBV6-3 and J is TRBJ1-1; TRBD1 aligns across 7 bases. Trimming took 3 bases from V and 5 from J; bases not matched to a gene: 6. CDR3 length: 14 residues. Germline values: CDR1 MNHEY, CDR2 SVGEGT. Here the CDR3 DNA reads TGTGCCAGCAGTTATCCACAGGGGACAACTGAAGCTTTCTTT. It is translated as CASSYPQGTTEAFF.

V gene TRBV6-5 combines with J gene TRBJ1-2, with D possibly matching TRBD1 (6 bases). CDR1 is MNHEY and CDR2 is SVGAGI in the germline V gene. Trimming shortened V by 7 bases and J by 4 bases, and 19 bases separated the two germline ends. CDR3 length: 15 amino acids. In DNA, the CDR3 is TGTGCCAGCAATCACCAAGGGGGAGCTAGCTATGGCTACACCTTC. It yields the protein CASNHQGGASYGYTF.

For the CDR3, the DNA is TGCAGCACCAGGGTCAATGAGCAGTTCTTC. It encodes CSTRVNEQFF. This chain uses TRBV29-1 with TRBJ2-1; a weak D match, TRBD1 (5 bases). The germline V gene encodes CDR1 SQVTM and CDR2 ANQGSEA. V dropped 8 bases and J dropped 6 bases, with 8 bases sitting between them. This CDR3 region has 10 residues.